This T cell receptor (beta chain) was profiled in a study of cytomegalovirus exposure and HLA in healthy donors. A remark on this clone: The antigen is not known.

Study-wide results and limits: Among the most significant clusters, several appeared linked to common viral pathogens in a later analysis. In vitro work confirmed that a few CMV-associated chains recognize CMV antigens.

The study ran its PCR with 60 Vbeta and 13 Jbeta primers. Repertoires were generated with immunoSEQ multiplex PCR, while TCRdb's copy carries only in-frame clones and drops some. The sample has 50,000 or so clones, about 57% seen once. Unrecorded for this donor was the CMV serostatus. The CDR3 covers 18 residues. V was clipped by 5 bases and J by 2 bases; unmatched bases: 14. Per germline, CDR1 SEHNR and CDR2 FQNEAQ (reference sequence). V gene TRBV7-9 combines with J gene TRBJ1-2, with 10 nucleotides matching TRBD1. Sequences were obtained from PBMCs. This receptor was obtained from a human donor in good health. The CDR3, as DNA: TGTGCCAGCAGCGTGGGGACAGGGGATATCTTAGTGAACTATGGCTACACCTTC. Translated, it gives CASSVGTGDILVNYGYTF.